Sequencing of this T cell receptor beta chain was carried out in a study of T cell repertoires in cytomegalovirus infection. Across the study: From public TCR beta signatures came an indication of both CMV infection and matching HLA type. Broader study findings: People with CMV and the relevant HLA were identified by cumulative public TCR beta family frequency. In two of eight donors, the top clonotype was HLA-C-restricted CMV-specific.

One entry per CDR3 protein results from TCRdb running MiXCR on the reads. The table shows about 320,000 distinct CDR3 sequences, with 9.5% occurring only once. V dropped 2 bases and J dropped 0 bases, with 8 bases sitting between them. The CDR3 length is 14 residues. Germline V gene sequence: CDR1 MNHEY, CDR2 SVGEGT. Regarding this clonotype: Its antigen is as yet unknown.

The sequenced material came from PBMCs. The TCR originated in a human donor in good health (CMV status not recorded). Some clones in this sample may be carry-over from other donors' samples. The J gene is TRBJ2-7, the V gene TRBV6-2 or TRBV6-3; D perhaps matches TRBD1 (5 bases). This CDR3 reads CASSYVRVSYEQYF. The CDR3 DNA is TGTGCCAGCAGTTACGTCAGGGTCTCCTACGAGCAGTACTTC.